The T cell receptor beta chain described here comes from a study of somatic mutations in cytotoxic T cells in rheumatoid arthritis. The study pulled out CD4+ and CD8+ cells with positive magnetic bead selection and then checked their purity by flow cytometry. Some clones are missing from TCRdb's copy, which holds only in-frame ones; the method was immunoSEQ multiplex PCR. The sample consists of about 20,000 clones, roughly 86% of them appearing once. Overall study findings and caveats: Clonality measured in CD8+ T cells did not differ significantly between rheumatoid arthritis patients and age-matched healthy controls. There were about an eighth of the roughly 60 patients in whom the largest CD8+ clone exceeded 20% of CD8+ cells.

In the case of this clone: Its antigen is unknown.

The sequencing input was CD8+ T cells sorted from blood. The receptor comes from a woman between 45 and 60 years old in good health.

The CDR3 protein is CASRKLGGADIQYF. CDR3 sequence (DNA): TGTGCCAGCAGGAAACTAGGGGGGGCGGACATTCAGTACTTC. The chain is built from TRBV28 and TRBJ2-4; D may be TRBD2 (7 bases). This CDR3 comprises 14 residues. The germline V gene encodes CDR1 MDHEN and CDR2 SYDVKM. Deletions cut 6 bases from V and 8 bases from J, with 17 bases between.